These 32 T cell receptor beta chains share one sample of origin, sequenced in a study of blood T cell repertoires in COVID-19. Assay used: immunoSEQ multiplex PCR; TCRdb lists only in-frame clones, some missing. Among about 57,000 clones listed, 91% were seen once. The sample taken for sequencing was peripheral blood. The receptor source for this set is a man aged 55-75 years with acute or convalescent COVID-19.

This clone was picked up a small number of times. J is TRBJ1-2 and V is TRBV6-6; 8 bases match TRBD1. From germline, CDR1 is MNHNY and CDR2 SVGAGI (reference sequence). V shed 5 bases, J shed 0 bases, and the junction held 11 bases outside the gene matches. This CDR3 has 17 amino acids. The chain's CDR3 is CASSPETGALANYGYTF. CDR3 nucleotide sequence: TGTGCCAGCAGTCCTGAGACAGGGGCCCTAGCTAACTATGGCTACACCTTC.

The V gene is TRBV7-2, the J gene TRBJ2-7, with 7 bases aligning to TRBD2. Germline assignment: CDR1 SGHTA and CDR2 FQGNSA. The CDR3 consists of 14 residues. V lost 5 bases to trimming and J lost 2 bases; unmatched junction nucleotides: 6. CDR3 coding DNA: TGTGCCAGCAGCCCCAAGGGGACTACCTACGAGCAGTACTTC. This translates into CASSPKGTTYEQYF.

The chain carries TRBV4-1 and TRBJ1-5; a weak D match, TRBD1 (6 bases). This CDR3 comprises 16 residues. Germline V CDR1 and CDR2: MGHRA, YSYEKL. V was cut by 0 bases and J by 7 bases, with 16 bases left in between. The CDR3 is CASSQDEGEQSQPQHF. CDR3 coding DNA: TGCGCCAGCAGCCAAGATGAGGGGGAACAGTCCCAGCCCCAGCATTTT.

CDR3 DNA: TGTGCCAGCAGCTTAAACCCTACGCGTGACACTGAAGCTTTCTTT. Residues: CASSLNPTRDTEAFF. V is TRBV7-9 and J is TRBJ1-1; D gene unclear. Germline lookup yields CDR1 SEHNR and CDR2 FQNEAQ (reference sequence). The CDR3 contains 15 residues. Trimming pared 2 bases from V and 3 bases from J, leaving 13 bases between.

The chain uses TRBV10-3 and TRBJ2-6; tentatively, D is TRBD2 (5 bases). Germline lookup yields CDR1 ENHRY and CDR2 SYGVKD. V lost 4 bases to trimming and J lost 0 bases, with 10 bases between them. The CDR3 totals 16 residues. The CDR3 nucleotides are TGTGCCATCAGTGCCAGCGGTGACTCTGGGGCCAACGTCCTGACTTTC. Translating gives CAISASGDSGANVLTF.

The V gene is TRBV5-1, the J gene TRBJ1-3, with no clear D. This CDR3 is 15 amino acids long. V was pared by 4 bases and J by 4 bases, with 15 bases between. Germline CDR1 SGHRS, CDR2 YFSETQ. CDR3 coding DNA: TGCGCCAGCAGCCTCAAGACGGGTTCAGGAAACACCATATATTTT. Its protein product is CASSLKTGSGNTIYF.

Here the CDR3 DNA reads TGTGCCAGCAGCTTACGGGAACGGGATCAGCCCCAGCATTTT. It is translated as CASSLRERDQPQHF. The chain combines TRBV5-6 with TRBJ1-5; no reliable D call. CDR1 SGHDT and CDR2 YYEEEE come from the germline V gene. V was cut by 2 bases and J by 5 bases, with 11 bases left in between. The CDR3 spans 14 residues. The full variable domain, with the rest looked up from reference TRBV5-6 and TRBJ1-5, is DAGVTQSPTHLIKTRGQQVTLRCSPKSGHDTVSWYQQALGQGPQFIFQYYEEEERQRGNFPDRFSGHQFPNYSSELNVNALLLGDSALYLCASSLRERDQPQHFGDGTRLSIL.

This clone was picked up a small number of times. The chain has TRBV7-3 and TRBJ2-7; 11 positions match TRBD2. V lost 4 bases, J lost 5 bases, and 13 bases stayed unmatched. This CDR3 is built from 17 residues. Germline V lookup: CDR1 SGHTA, CDR2 FQGTGA. CDR3 DNA sequence: TGTGCCAGCAGCTCCGGGACTAGCGGTAGGTGGATGGACGAGCAGTACTTC. Amino acids: CASSSGTSGRWMDEQYF. The whole variable domain, filled in from reference TRBV7-3 and TRBJ2-7, reads GAGVSQTPSNKVTEKGKYVELRCDPISGHTALYWYRQSLGQGPEFLIYFQGTGAADDSGLPNDRFFAVRPEGSVSTLKIQRTERGDSAVYLCASSSGTSGRWMDEQYFGPGTRLTVT.

This chain's CDR3 is CASSLRQGYNEQFF. The CDR3 DNA reads as TGTGCCAGCAGCTTAAGACAGGGTTACAATGAGCAGTTCTTC. The genes are TRBV5-4 and TRBJ2-1, with 7 bases aligning to TRBD1. The CDR3 sequence is 14 residues long. J gave up 4 bases and V 2 bases, and 3 bases lay outside the gene matches. The germline CDR1 and CDR2 sequences are SGHNT and YYREEE (reference sequence).

This clone has only one observation. This chain uses TRBV4-1 with TRBJ2-7, with 7 bases fitting TRBD2. In germline, CDR1 is MGHRA, CDR2 YSYEKL. Trimming cost V 0 bases and J 4 bases; bases outside gene matches: 9. The CDR3 extends over 16 amino acids. This CDR3 is CASSQERSPGGYEQYF. DNA for the CDR3: TGCGCCAGCAGCCAAGAGAGGAGCCCCGGGGGGTACGAGCAGTACTTC.

This sequence joins TRBV10-3 and TRBJ2-7; a weak D match, TRBD1 (5 bases). The CDR3 loop spans 13 amino acids. CDR1 and CDR2 from the germline V gene are ENHRY and SYGVKD. V lost 6 bases to trimming and J lost 3 bases, with 12 bases between them. In nucleotides, the CDR3 is TGTGCCATCAGCTACCAGGGTGTCTACGAGCAGTACTTC. Amino acid sequence: CAISYQGVYEQYF.

CDR3 in DNA: TGTGCCAGCAGCTTAGACGAGACCGGGGAGCTGTTTTTT. Translated, it gives CASSLDETGELFF. The chain has TRBV7-2 and TRBJ2-2; D is unresolved. CDR1 and CDR2 from the germline V gene are SGHTA and FQGNSA. The V end lost 1 base, the J end lost 5 bases, and 5 bases lay between the germline ends. This CDR3 is 13 amino acids long.

J is TRBJ2-7 and V is TRBV3-1 (or the pseudogene TRBV3-2), with 8 bases matching TRBD1. Germline V gene data show CDR1 as LGHDT and CDR2 as YNNKEL (reference sequence). V was pared by 0 bases and J by 4 bases, with 5 bases of the junction left unmatched. This CDR3 is 15 amino acids long. CDR3 protein: CASSQDRGRRYEQYF. DNA for the CDR3: TGTGCCAGCAGCCAAGACAGGGGGCGCAGGTACGAGCAGTACTTC.

The chain recombines TRBV18 with TRBJ1-6, with 7 nucleotides matching TRBD1. This CDR3 spans 15 amino acids. With V trimmed by 2 bases and J by 7 bases, 5 bases remained unmatched. The germline V gene has CDR1 KGHSH and CDR2 LQKENI. CDR3 sequence reads: CASSPDRATNSPLHF. CDR3 nucleotides: TGTGCCAGCTCACCAGACAGGGCCACAAATTCACCCCTCCACTTT.

V usage is TRBV20-1 and J usage is TRBJ2-5; the D is unclear. CDR1 is DFQATT and CDR2 is SNEGSKA in the germline V gene (reference sequence). The germline V and J ends were trimmed by 8 bases and 5 bases, with 12 bases remaining between them. This CDR3 comprises 11 residues. The CDR3 nucleotides are TGCAGTTCAGAGGTGGTGGAGACCCAGTACTTC. Residues: CSSEVVETQYF.

V and J are TRBV2 and TRBJ2-2; 8 nucleotides align to TRBD1. The CDR3 runs 13 residues. The trim removed 8 bases at V and 6 bases at J, leaving 5 bases unmatched. CDR1 and CDR2 from the germline V gene are SNHLY and FYNNEI. The CDR3 loop is CASQTGGAGELFF. The CDR3 DNA follows: TGTGCCAGCCAAACAGGGGGTGCCGGGGAGCTGTTTTTT.

The chain is built from TRBV2 and TRBJ2-7, with D possibly matching TRBD1 (6 bases). Per the germline V gene, CDR1 is SNHLY and CDR2 is FYNNEI. This CDR3 spans 12 amino acids. V lost 7 bases and J lost 6, with 13 bases in between. CDR3 loop: CASKGTSVEQYF. CDR3 nucleotides: TGTGCCAGCAAGGGGACATCTGTCGAGCAGTACTTC. The full variable domain, in which reference TRBV2 and TRBJ2-7 provide the parts outside the CDR3, is EPEVTQTPSHQVTQMGQEVILRCVPISNHLYFYWYRQILGQKVEFLVSFYNNEISEKSEIFDDQFSVERPDGSNFTLKIRSTKLEDSAMYFCASKGTSVEQYFGPGTRLTVT.

This clone was detected only once. This chain connects TRBV10-3 to TRBJ1-4; tentative D call: TRBD1 (6 bases). With 3 bases removed from V and 12 bases from J, the gap between germline ends came to 11 bases. This CDR3 contains 12 residues. The V gene's germline CDR1 is ENHRY and CDR2 SYGVKD. The CDR3 loop reads CAISDPDRQLFF. CDR3 nucleotide sequence: TGTGCCATCAGTGACCCCGACAGGCAACTGTTTTTT.

This clone was found once. V usage is TRBV11-3 and J usage is TRBJ1-2; possibly TRBD1 for D (5 bases). Germline V CDR1 and CDR2: SGHNT, YENEEA. Trimming removed 5 bases at V and 4 bases at J, with 14 bases between. The CDR3 is 14 amino acids. The CDR3 protein is CASSPPGGSYGYTF. The DNA for the CDR3 is TGTGCCAGCAGCCCCCCGGGGGGGTCCTATGGCTACACCTTC. Combining the CDR3 with reference TRBV11-3 and TRBJ1-2 gives the whole variable domain EAGVVQSPRYKIIEKKQPVAFWCNPISGHNTLYWYLQNLGQGPELLIRYENEEAVDDSQLPKDRFSAERLKGVDSTLKIQPAELGDSAVYLCASSPPGGSYGYTFGSGTRLTVV.

The J gene is TRBJ1-5, the V gene TRBV19, with D possibly TRBD1 on 5 matching bases. Between the trimmed V and J ends, which lost 7 bases and 2 bases, there was a span of 9 bases. From germline, CDR1 is LNHDA and CDR2 SQIVND (reference sequence). The CDR3 consists of 13 residues. CDR3 amino acids: CASTGGGNQPQHF. The CDR3 nucleotides are TGTGCCAGTACCGGGGGTGGCAATCAGCCCCAGCATTTT.

Concerning this clone: An end of the junction differs from the germline gene, which may be a read error. This chain connects TRBV28 to TRBJ2-3; 7 nucleotides align to TRBD2. The CDR3 is 16 residues long. Per the germline V gene, CDR1 is MDHEN and CDR2 is SYDVKM. CDR3 loop: CASSLEGGGTTHTQYF. CDR3 in DNA: TGTGCCAGCAGTTTAGAGGGCGGGGGTACCACACATACGCAGTATTTT.

The V call is TRBV30, the J call TRBJ1-5, with a weak D call TRBD1 (5 bases). CDR3 length: 13 residues. CDR1 is GTSNPN and CDR2 is SVGIG in the germline V gene (reference sequence). Trimming took off 0 bases at V and 10 bases at J, with 13 bases between the two ends. Written as DNA, the CDR3 is TGTGCCTGGAGTGTGAGGCCCAGGGAACCCCAGCATTTT. Its translation is CAWSVRPREPQHF. The full variable domain, rest sourced from reference TRBV30 and TRBJ1-5, is SQTIHQWPATLVQPVGSPLSLECTVEGTSNPNLYWYRQAAGRGLQLLFYSVGIGQISSEVPQNLSASRPQDRQFILSSKKLLLSDSGFYLCAWSVRPREPQHFGDGTRLSIL.

CDR3 coding DNA: TGTGCCAGCAGCGTAGCTGTGGGGGAGGGGAATGAAAAACTGTTTTTT. This encodes CASSVAVGEGNEKLFF. This chain joins TRBV9 and TRBJ1-4; the D gene is possibly TRBD1 (5 bases). The length of the CDR3 is 16 residues. Trimming removed 0 bases at V and 5 bases at J, with 14 bases between. Germline lookup yields CDR1 SGDLS and CDR2 YYNGEE.

The chain links TRBV27 to TRBJ1-2; 7 nucleotides align to TRBD1. The CDR3 runs 14 residues. The J segment lost 0 bases and the V segment lost 6 bases, leaving 4 bases of the junction unmatched. Germline lookup yields CDR1 MNHEY and CDR2 SMNVEV (reference sequence). The DNA of the CDR3 is TGTGCCAGCAGGGCGACAGGGACTAACTATGGCTACACCTTC. It specifies CASRATGTNYGYTF.

This clone was counted a single time. The chain employs TRBV3-1 (or the pseudogene TRBV3-2) and TRBJ2-7; D might be TRBD2 (6 bases). CDR3 length: 13 amino acids. CDR1 is LGHDT and CDR2 is YNNKEL in the germline V gene (reference sequence). With 6 bases removed from V and 4 bases from J, the gap between germline ends came to 13 bases. CDR3 bases: TGTGCCAGCAGTCGGGAGACCGGTTACGAGCAGTACTTC. Amino acid sequence: CASSRETGYEQYF.

The CDR3 DNA sequence: TGCGCCAGCAGCCAGGGACAGACTCCCTACGAGCAGTACTTC. Translating gives CASSQGQTPYEQYF. The chain carries TRBV5-1 and TRBJ2-7; 7 nucleotides line up with TRBD1. The CDR3 spans 14 residues. Trimming cost V 4 bases and J 2 bases; bases outside gene matches: 6. The germline V gene has CDR1 SGHRS and CDR2 YFSETQ.

This clone showed up just once. In nucleotides, the CDR3 is TGTGCCAGCAGTTCAGGGGGTGGCTACACCTTC. Residues: CASSSGGGYTF. This rearrangement joins TRBV12-3 or TRBV12-4 to TRBJ1-2; 7 bases map to TRBD1. This CDR3 has 11 amino acids. Unmatched junction bases numbered 0, after V lost 4 bases and J lost 7 bases.

This chain connects TRBV10-3 to TRBJ1-5; no reliable D call. V lost 5 bases, J lost 0 bases, and 8 bases lay in between. The CDR3 contains 14 residues. Germline V gene lookup returns CDR1 ENHRY and CDR2 SYGVKD. CDR3 DNA: TGTGCCATCAGTTCAACACCTAGCAATCAGCCCCAGCATTTT. It is translated as CAISSTPSNQPQHF.

This chain joins TRBV27 and TRBJ2-7; the D is unclear. This CDR3 has 13 residues. The V and J ends lost 3 bases and 8 bases respectively, with 14 bases between them. Germline lookup yields CDR1 MNHEY and CDR2 SMNVEV (reference sequence). Here the CDR3 reads CASSFSQQRKQYF. For the CDR3, the DNA is TGTGCCAGCAGTTTTTCCCAGCAGAGGAAGCAGTACTTC.

The gene calls are TRBV6-5 and TRBJ1-4; 8 bases are shared with TRBD1. Germline V gene sequence: CDR1 MNHEY, CDR2 SVGAGI. V shed 2 bases, J shed 7 bases, and the junction held 6 bases outside the gene matches. The CDR3 covers 15 residues. The CDR3 protein is CASSYVDRGGEKLFF. DNA for the CDR3: TGTGCCAGCAGTTACGTCGACAGGGGCGGTGAAAAACTGTTTTTT.

V usage is TRBV28 and J usage is TRBJ2-6; 7 bases align to TRBD1. The CDR3 is 17 amino acids. Germline CDR1 MDHEN, CDR2 SYDVKM. After removal of 8 bases from V and 0 bases from J, the junction contained 10 bases not matched to a gene. The CDR3 loop reads CASPHGTVYSGANVLTF. Written as DNA, the CDR3 is TGTGCCAGCCCCCACGGGACAGTTTACTCTGGGGCCAACGTCCTGACTTTC.

This sequence joins TRBV12-3 or TRBV12-4 and TRBJ2-7, with D uncertain. With 3 bases removed from V and 3 bases from J, the gap between germline ends came to 6 bases. The CDR3 consists of 12 residues. The CDR3 DNA follows: TGTGCCAGCAGTTTCCGGTTCTACGAGCAGTACTTC. Translating it yields CASSFRFYEQYF.